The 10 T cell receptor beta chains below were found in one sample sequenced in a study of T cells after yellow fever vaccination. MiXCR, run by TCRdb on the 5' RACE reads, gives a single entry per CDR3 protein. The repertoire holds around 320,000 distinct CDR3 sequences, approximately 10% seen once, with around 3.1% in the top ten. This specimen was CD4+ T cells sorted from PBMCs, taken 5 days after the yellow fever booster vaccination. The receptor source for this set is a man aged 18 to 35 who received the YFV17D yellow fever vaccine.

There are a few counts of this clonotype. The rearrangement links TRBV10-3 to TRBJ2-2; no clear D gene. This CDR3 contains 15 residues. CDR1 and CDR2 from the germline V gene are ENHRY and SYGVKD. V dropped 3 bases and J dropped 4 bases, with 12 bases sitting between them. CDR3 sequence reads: CAISDTEIGTGELFF. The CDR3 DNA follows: TGTGCCATCAGTGATACGGAAATTGGCACCGGGGAGCTGTTTTTT.

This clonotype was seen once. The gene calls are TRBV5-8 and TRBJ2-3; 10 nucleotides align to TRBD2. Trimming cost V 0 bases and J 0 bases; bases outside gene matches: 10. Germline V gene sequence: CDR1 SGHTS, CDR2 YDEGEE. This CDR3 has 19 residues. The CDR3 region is CASSLERTSGAYSTDTQYF. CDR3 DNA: TGTGCCAGCAGCTTGGAACGGACTAGCGGTGCCTATAGCACAGATACGCAGTATTTT.

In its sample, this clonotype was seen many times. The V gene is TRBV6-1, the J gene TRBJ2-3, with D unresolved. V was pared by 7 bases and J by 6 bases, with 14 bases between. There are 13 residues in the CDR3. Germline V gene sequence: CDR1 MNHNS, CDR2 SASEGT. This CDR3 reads CASMNTVDDTQYF. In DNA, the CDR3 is TGTGCCAGCATGAACACGGTGGACGATACGCAGTATTTT.

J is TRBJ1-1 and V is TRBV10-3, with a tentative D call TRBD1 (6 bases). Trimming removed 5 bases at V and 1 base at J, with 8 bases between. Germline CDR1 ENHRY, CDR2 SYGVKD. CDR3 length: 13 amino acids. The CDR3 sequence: CAISRTENTEAFF. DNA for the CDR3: TGTGCCATCAGTAGGACAGAGAACACTGAAGCTTTCTTT.

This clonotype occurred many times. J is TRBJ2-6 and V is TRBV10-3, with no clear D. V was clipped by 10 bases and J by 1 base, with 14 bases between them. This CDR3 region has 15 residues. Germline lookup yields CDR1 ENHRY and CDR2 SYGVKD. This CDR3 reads CASRPQLSGANVLTF. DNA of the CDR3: TGTGCCAGCAGACCACAGTTGTCTGGGGCCAACGTCCTGACTTTC.

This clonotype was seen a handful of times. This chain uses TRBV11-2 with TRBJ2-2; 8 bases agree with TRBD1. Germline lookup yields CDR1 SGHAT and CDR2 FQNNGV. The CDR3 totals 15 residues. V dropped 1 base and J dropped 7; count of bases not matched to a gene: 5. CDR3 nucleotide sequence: TGTGCCAGCAGCTTAGTCCAGGGGGCCATCGGGGAGCTGTTTTTT. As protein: CASSLVQGAIGELFF.

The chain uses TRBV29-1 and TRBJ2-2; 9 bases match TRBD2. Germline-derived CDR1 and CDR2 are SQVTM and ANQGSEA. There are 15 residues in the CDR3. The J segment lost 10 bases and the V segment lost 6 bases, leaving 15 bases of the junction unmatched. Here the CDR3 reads CSVASGGGAFVELFF. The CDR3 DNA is TGCAGCGTGGCCTCTGGCGGGGGGGCCTTCGTGGAGCTGTTTTTT.

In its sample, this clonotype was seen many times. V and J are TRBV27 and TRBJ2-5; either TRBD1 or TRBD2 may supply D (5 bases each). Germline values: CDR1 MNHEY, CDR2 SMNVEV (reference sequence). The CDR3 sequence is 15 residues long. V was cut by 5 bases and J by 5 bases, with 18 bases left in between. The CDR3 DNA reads TGTGCCAGCAGTCCATTGGGGACGGCAGGGGAGACCCAGTACTTC. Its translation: CASSPLGTAGETQYF.

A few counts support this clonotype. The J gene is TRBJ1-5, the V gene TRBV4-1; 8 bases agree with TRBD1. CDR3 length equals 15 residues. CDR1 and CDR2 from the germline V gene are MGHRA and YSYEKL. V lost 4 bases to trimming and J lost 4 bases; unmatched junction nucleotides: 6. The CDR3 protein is CASSPGQGLNQPQHF. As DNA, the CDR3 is TGCGCCAGCAGCCCCGGACAGGGCCTAAATCAGCCCCAGCATTTT.

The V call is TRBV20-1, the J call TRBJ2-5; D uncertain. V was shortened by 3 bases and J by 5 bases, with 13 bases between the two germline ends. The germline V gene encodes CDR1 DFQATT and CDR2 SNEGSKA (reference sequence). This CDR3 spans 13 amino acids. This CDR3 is CSASGPRPETQYF. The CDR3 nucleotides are TGCAGTGCTAGCGGGCCCCGACCGGAGACCCAGTACTTC.